Below are 15 T cell receptor beta chains sequenced from a single sample in a study of regulatory T cells in long-lasting Graves disease (dated by TCRdb to about 2021). The time point label of this sample denotes: newly diagnosed GD, antithyroid drugs for less than 3 months. For both TCR sequencing and RNA sequencing, RNA was extracted from PBMCs in TRIzol. The library was generated by multiplex PCR. TCRdb lists the instrument as Illumina HiSeq 4000. CDR3 regions were amplified by Arm-PCR with iRepertoire HTBI primers to construct TCR beta libraries. TCRdb trimmed the raw reads at Q25, called clones with MiXCR and kept productive beta chains. Each entry merges the rows of one CDR3 protein and shows their most common DNA and genes. The sample profile shows about 430,000 distinct CDR3 sequences; about 15% of them were found once. The ten most abundant clones make up roughly 7.7% of the sample. The same data also contributed to another study, on T cells in Graves' hyperthyroidism and ophthalmopathy.

The sample consisted of peripheral blood mononuclear cells (PBMCs), taken at new diagnosis, from a patient treated with antithyroid drugs. These receptors were obtained from a woman between 35 and 50 years old with Graves disease. Donor details come from another sample of the same person, matched by shared clones.

This clonotype was recorded many times. The chain joins TRBV24-1 to TRBJ2-2; perhaps TRBD1 as D (6 bases). V gave up 2 bases and J gave up 5 bases, with 14 bases separating them. The CDR3 sequence is 16 residues long. Germline lookup yields CDR1 KGHDR and CDR2 SFDVKD. CDR3 nucleotide sequence: TGTGCCACCAGTGATTACACAGGGTCCCTAACCGGGGAGCTGTTTTTT. Translation gives CATSDYTGSLTGELFF.

A few counts support this clonotype. CDR3 in amino acids: CASTVGTGYQETQYF. The CDR3 coding sequence is TGTGCCAGCACCGTCGGAACCGGGTACCAAGAGACCCAGTACTTC. The rearrangement links TRBV7-9 to TRBJ2-5; D is unclear. CDR1 is SEHNR and CDR2 is FQNEAQ in the germline V gene (reference sequence). Trimming stripped 7 bases from V and 0 bases from J, with 15 bases between. The CDR3 runs 15 residues.

This clonotype was found many times. The chain is built from TRBV7-3 and TRBJ2-2; D may be TRBD2 (6 bases). The germline gives CDR1 SGHTA, CDR2 FQGTGA. The CDR3 extends over 13 amino acids. V lost 5 bases to trimming and J lost 6 bases, with 10 bases between them. In DNA form, the CDR3 reads TGTGCCAGCAGCGCCCCGGGGGCCGGGGAGCTGTTTTTT. This encodes CASSAPGAGELFF. Based on the CDR3 plus reference TRBV7-3 and TRBJ2-2, the full variable domain is GAGVSQTPSNKVTEKGKYVELRCDPISGHTALYWYRQSLGQGPEFLIYFQGTGAADDSGLPNDRFFAVRPEGSVSTLKIQRTERGDSAVYLCASSAPGAGELFFGEGSRLTVL.

V gene TRBV19 combines with J gene TRBJ2-7; D perhaps matches TRBD1 (6 bases). Germline CDR1 and CDR2: LNHDA and SQIVND (reference sequence). Trimming pared 1 base from V and 6 bases from J, leaving 13 bases between. This CDR3 spans 14 amino acids. The CDR3 DNA follows: TGTGCCAGTAGTATAGCTACAGGGATCGGCGAGCAGTACTTC. Its translation: CASSIATGIGEQYF.

In its sample, this clonotype was seen a few times. This chain joins TRBV27 and TRBJ1-6; perhaps TRBD1 as D (5 bases). V was clipped by 1 base and J by 9 bases, with 19 bases between them. In germline, CDR1 is MNHEY, CDR2 SMNVEV (reference sequence). This CDR3 has 17 amino acids. The chain's CDR3 is CASSLWGGAAYGSPLHF. CDR3 bases: TGTGCCAGCAGTTTATGGGGAGGGGCGGCGTATGGTTCACCCCTCCACTTT.

There are many counts of this clonotype. V is TRBV28 and J is TRBJ2-7, with D unclear. This CDR3 is built from 15 residues. Germline V gene lookup returns CDR1 MDHEN and CDR2 SYDVKM. V dropped 3 bases and J dropped 6 bases, with 18 bases sitting between them. The DNA for the CDR3 is TGTGCCAGCAGTTTCGTCAGAGTTGAGCCCTGCGAGCAGTACTTC. Its translation: CASSFVRVEPCEQYF. Supplemented by reference TRBV28 and TRBJ2-7, the full variable domain reads DVKVTQSSRYLVKRTGEKVFLECVQDMDHENMFWYRQDPGLGLRLIYFSYDVKMKEKGDIPEGYSVSREKKERFSLILESASTNQTSMYLCASSFVRVEPCEQYFGPGTRLTVT.

There are many counts of this clonotype. This sequence joins TRBV7-3 and TRBJ2-1; 7 nucleotides align to TRBD2. The ends lost 2 bases at V and 9 bases at J; junction bases unmatched: 10. The CDR3 runs 15 residues. From germline, CDR1 is SGHTA and CDR2 FQGTGA. CDR3 region: CASSLGVVPGGEQFF. The DNA of the CDR3 is TGTGCCAGCAGCTTAGGGGTAGTTCCGGGAGGTGAGCAGTTCTTC.

This clonotype was seen at least ten times. This chain connects TRBV5-5 to TRBJ1-1; D gene unclear. Trimming left V 4 bases short and J 2 bases short, with 12 bases between. Germline CDR1 is SGHKS and CDR2 is YYEKEE (reference sequence). The CDR3 has 14 residues. CDR3 sequence (DNA): TGTGCCAGCAGCCTCCAGACGGCAAACACTGAAGCTTTCTTT. Translating gives CASSLQTANTEAFF. Full variable domain (outside the CDR3, taken from reference TRBV5-5 and TRBJ1-1): DAGVTQSPTHLIKTRGQQVTLRCSPISGHKSVSWYQQVLGQGPQFIFQYYEKEERGRGNFPDRFSARQFPNYSSELNVNALLLGDSALYLCASSLQTANTEAFFGQGTRLTVV.

This clonotype was recorded a few times. The rearrangement links TRBV9 to TRBJ2-1, with D unresolved. V dropped 3 bases and J dropped 0 bases, with 10 bases sitting between them. The CDR3 extends over 15 amino acids. Germline assignment: CDR1 SGDLS and CDR2 YYNGEE. The CDR3 DNA is TGTGCCAGCAGCGAACTCGAAAGCTCCTACAATGAGCAGTTCTTC. It specifies CASSELESSYNEQFF.

The V and J genes are TRBV28 and TRBJ1-4; possibly TRBD1 for D (5 bases). With 3 bases removed from V and 0 bases from J, the gap between germline ends came to 8 bases. The CDR3 length is 15 residues. Germline V CDR1 and CDR2: MDHEN, SYDVKM. The CDR3 spells CASSLRGSTNEKLFF. The CDR3 DNA reads as TGTGCCAGCAGTTTGAGGGGTTCAACTAATGAAAAACTGTTTTTT.

Many counts were recorded for this clonotype. This sequence joins TRBV4-1 and TRBJ2-5, with D maybe TRBD2 (5 bases). The CDR3 covers 15 residues. Trimming left V 1 base short and J 0 bases short, with 9 bases between. The germline V gene has CDR1 MGHRA and CDR2 YSYEKL. DNA of the CDR3: TGCGCCAGCAGCCAAGTAAGCGGCTACCAAGAGACCCAGTACTTC. Protein sequence: CASSQVSGYQETQYF.

This clonotype has ten or more counts. This chain joins TRBV12-3 or TRBV12-4 and TRBJ1-5, with a tentative D call TRBD1 (6 bases). The V end lost 6 bases, the J end lost 4 bases, and 16 bases lay between the germline ends. The CDR3 extends over 15 amino acids. The CDR3 here is CASRDAGGGNQPQHF. The CDR3 DNA sequence: TGTGCCAGCAGGGATGCAGGAGGGGGGAATCAGCCCCAGCATTTT.

This chain joins TRBV9 and TRBJ2-4; 7 nucleotides line up with TRBD2. CDR1 and CDR2 from the germline V gene are SGDLS and YYNGEE. The CDR3 runs to 19 residues. V gave up 4 bases and J gave up 7 bases; unmatched junction bases: 23. The CDR3 spells CASSSQIGGGSSVGNIQYF. The DNA for the CDR3 is TGTGCCAGCAGCTCACAAATAGGAGGCGGGAGTTCGGTAGGGAACATTCAGTACTTC. Together with reference TRBV9 and TRBJ2-4, the CDR3 gives the full variable domain: DSGVTQTPKHLITATGQRVTLRCSPRSGDLSVYWYQQSLDQGLQFLIQYYNGEERAKGNILERFSAQQFPDLHSELNLSSLELGDSALYFCASSSQIGGGSSVGNIQYFGAGTRLSVL.

The chain recombines TRBV28 with TRBJ2-6; 9 bases map to TRBD1. Per germline, CDR1 MDHEN and CDR2 SYDVKM. The CDR3 is 19 residues long. J was trimmed by 0 bases and V by 4 bases; bases with no gene match: 10. The CDR3: CASSSGTGYHHSGANVLTF. In DNA, the CDR3 is TGTGCCAGCAGTTCTGGGACAGGGTACCATCACTCTGGGGCCAACGTCCTGACTTTC.

J is TRBJ2-5 and V is TRBV7-3; D uncertain. V lost 1 base to trimming and J lost 5 bases, with 14 bases between them. Germline V lookup: CDR1 SGHTA, CDR2 FQGTGA. The CDR3 length is 15 residues. CDR3 sequence reads: CASSLNGGVGETQYF. The CDR3 nucleotides are TGTGCCAGCAGCTTAAACGGCGGTGTGGGGGAGACCCAGTACTTC.